This T cell receptor (beta chain) is drawn from a study of T cells in Graves' hyperthyroidism and ophthalmopathy. Study results and caveats: Most thyroid-expanded clonotypes above 0.001 were also found in blood. Researchers report that a 13 V-J model separated ophthalmopathy from stable hyperthyroidism.

Researchers barred patients who had uncontrolled infection, other autoimmune disease, pregnancy or lactation. Each diagnosis was grounded in clinical symptoms, serum thyroxine and TRAb, thyroid ultrasound, and orbital computed tomography. The CDR3 extends over 13 amino acids. Trimming removed 6 bases at V and 5 bases at J, with 14 bases between. Per germline, CDR1 SEHNR and CDR2 FQNEAQ (reference sequence). For this clonotype: Its antigen is as yet unknown.

Amplified regions were TCR beta CDR3 sequences from RNA transcripts. An initial round of RT-PCR targeting the TCR CDR3 relied on the HTBI primer set. TCRdb processed the multiplex PCR reads anew with MiXCR; each CDR3 protein has one entry. The data hold about 570,000 distinct CDR3 sequences, with 35% to 55% observed a single time. The source material was peripheral blood or thyroid tissue (not recorded which). The sequence came from an adult woman with Graves' disease, either hyperthyroidism or ophthalmopathy (not recorded which). This chain uses TRBV7-9 with TRBJ2-7; a possible D gene is TRBD2 (7 bases). CDR3 sequence: CASRGGRLDEQYF. The CDR3 DNA reads as TGTGCCAGCAGGGGGGGGCGTCTCGACGAGCAGTACTTC.